Below are 22 T cell receptor beta chains sequenced from a single sample in a study of regulatory T cells in long-lasting Graves disease (dated by TCRdb to the early 2020s). The time point label, read with the paper, signifies: persistent/refractory GD, antithyroid drugs over 5 years with positive TRAb. RNA was extracted from PBMCs in TRIzol for both TCR sequencing and RNA sequencing. The method behind the library was multiplex PCR. The reads were generated on an Illumina HiSeq 4000. iRepertoire HTBI primers and Arm-PCR amplification of CDR3 regions were used to construct TCR beta libraries. Using fastp at Q25 and MiXCR, TCRdb reprocessed the public reads and kept productive beta chains. Identical CDR3 protein sequences are pooled into one entry, listed with their most common genes and DNA. The table for this sample lists about 340,000 distinct CDR3 sequences; around 20% of them were counted only once. The ten largest clonotypes hold 25% to 35% of the sample.

Sequenced here: peripheral blood mononuclear cells (PBMCs), sampled when the disease was refractory, from a patient treated with antithyroid drugs. The receptor source for this set is a female donor with Graves disease.

This clonotype has at least ten counts. This rearrangement joins TRBV20-1 to TRBJ1-2; a possible D gene is TRBD1 (6 bases). Trimming removed 3 bases at V and 4 bases at J, with 15 bases between. From germline, CDR1 is DFQATT and CDR2 SNEGSKA (reference sequence). The CDR3 totals 14 residues. The CDR3 nucleotides read TGCAGTGCTAGGGGGGCAGGCCTTGGCTATGGCTACACCTTC. It translates to CSARGAGLGYGYTF.

This clonotype was detected only a few times. The CDR3 is CASSLVKALSTEAFF. The CDR3 bases are TGTGCCAGCAGCTTAGTTAAGGCCTTGAGCACTGAAGCTTTCTTT. The rearrangement joins TRBV7-2 to TRBJ1-1; no clear D. Trimming stripped 1 base from V and 4 bases from J, with 13 bases between. The CDR3 totals 15 residues. From germline, CDR1 is SGHTA and CDR2 FQGNSA.

This rearrangement joins TRBV7-6 to TRBJ1-6; D might be TRBD1 (6 bases). V lost 5 bases and J 10 bases, leaving 12 bases between the germline ends. Germline CDR1 is SGHVS and CDR2 is FNYEAQ. The CDR3 is 13 residues long. The CDR3, as DNA: TGTGCCAGCAGCCAAGGGGGGGAATCACCCCTCCACTTT. Protein: CASSQGGESPLHF.

Concerning this clonotype: Given a much more abundant clone one base away, this may be a read error. The chain recombines TRBV6-2 or TRBV6-3 with TRBJ2-7; the match to TRBD2 covers 9 bases. CDR1 MNHEY and CDR2 SVGEGT come from the germline V gene. The CDR3 totals 16 residues. CDR3 bases: TGTGCCTGCAGTGAATCCCCAGCGGGAGGAATGTTCCCCCTGTACTTC. Encoded protein: CACSESPAGGMFPLYF.

This clonotype occurred a few times. CDR3 protein: CASSPSPRGPYEQYF. CDR3 nucleotides: TGTGCCAGCAGCCCGTCCCCCCGGGGACCTTACGAGCAGTACTTC. The chain employs TRBV3-1 and TRBJ2-7, with D possibly being TRBD1 or TRBD2 (5 bases each). V was cut by 4 bases and J by 4 bases, with 17 bases left in between. Germline CDR1 reads LGHDT; CDR2 reads YNNKEL (reference sequence). The CDR3 extends over 15 amino acids.

This sequence joins TRBV4-2 and TRBJ1-2, with D unclear. CDR1 and CDR2 from the germline V gene are LGHNA and YNFKEQ. The V gene lost 0 bases and the J gene lost 6 bases, with 20 bases spanning the gap. The length of the CDR3 is 17 residues. The chain's CDR3 is CASSQDIINPLGHGYTF. For the CDR3, the DNA is TGTGCCAGCAGCCAAGATATAATCAACCCCTTAGGGCATGGCTACACCTTC.

This clonotype was seen many times. This sequence joins TRBV28 and TRBJ1-2; a weak D match, TRBD1 (6 bases). V lost 5 bases, J lost 2 bases, and 12 bases lay in between. Germline-derived CDR1 and CDR2 are MDHEN and SYDVKM. CDR3 length equals 14 residues. The CDR3 protein is CASSRTVSNYGYTF. The CDR3 coding sequence is TGTGCCAGCAGTAGGACAGTGTCCAACTATGGCTACACCTTC.

The chain couples TRBV29-1 to TRBJ2-4; D assignment may be TRBD1 or TRBD2 (5 bases each). Germline-derived CDR1 and CDR2 are SQVTM and ANQGSEA. The CDR3 is 14 amino acids. The V end was cut by 2 bases, the J end by 4 bases, with 12 bases between. The CDR3 DNA reads TGCAGCGTTGAACCCCTGGGGGTGAAAAACATTCAGTACTTC. It is translated as CSVEPLGVKNIQYF.

This clonotype was counted at least ten times. The chain employs TRBV7-8 and TRBJ2-5, with 12 bases lining up with TRBD2. Germline lookup yields CDR1 SGHVS and CDR2 FQNEAQ. With 6 bases clipped from V and 4 bases from J, the junction kept 12 bases outside the gene matches. This CDR3 comprises 17 residues. CDR3 nucleotides: TGTGCCAGCAGTCCTAGCGGGGGGGCTTTTTGGGGAGAGACCCAGTACTTC. It codes for CASSPSGGAFWGETQYF.

There are many counts of this clonotype. V is TRBV6-1 and J is TRBJ2-5; D possibly matches TRBD1 or TRBD2 (5 bases each). Per germline, CDR1 MNHNS and CDR2 SASEGT. V was trimmed by 4 bases and J by 5 bases, leaving 14 bases between them. CDR3 length equals 14 residues. CDR3 in DNA: TGTGCCAGCAGTGGACTGGGGGTTATGGAGACCCAGTACTTC. It translates to CASSGLGVMETQYF.

This clonotype was recorded at least ten times. V and J are TRBV3-1 and TRBJ1-1, with D hard to call. The ends were cut back, 1 base at V and 1 base at J, with 7 bases in the middle. The CDR3 covers 14 residues. Germline CDR1 and CDR2: LGHDT and YNNKEL (reference sequence). The CDR3 sequence: CASSQGLTNTEAFF. For the CDR3, the DNA is TGTGCCAGCAGCCAAGGACTGACGAACACTGAAGCTTTCTTT.

The chain employs TRBV19 and TRBJ1-2; D is ambiguous. Germline V gene sequence: CDR1 LNHDA, CDR2 SQIVND (reference sequence). V lost 3 bases and J 7 bases, leaving 15 bases between the germline ends. The CDR3 is 14 residues long. The CDR3: CASSIRVGLRGYTF. The CDR3 DNA reads as TGTGCCAGTAGTATTCGGGTCGGGCTACGTGGCTACACCTTC.

The sample holds many counts of this clonotype. The V and J genes are TRBV27 and TRBJ2-5; D unresolved. With 6 bases removed from V and 1 base from J, the gap between germline ends came to 3 bases. This CDR3 contains 11 residues. Germline CDR1 MNHEY, CDR2 SMNVEV (reference sequence). As DNA, the CDR3 is TGTGCCAGCAGACCCCAAGAGACCCAGTACTTC. Its protein product is CASRPQETQYF.

The chain carries TRBV4-3 and TRBJ1-6, with TRBD1 identical over 7 bases. The length of the CDR3 is 15 residues. With V trimmed by 5 bases and J by 11 bases, 12 bases remained unmatched. Germline V gene sequence: CDR1 LGHNA, CDR2 YSLEER. In nucleotides, the CDR3 is TGCGCCAGCAGCACGACGACAGGGACTTCGACACCCCTCCACTTT. Its translation is CASSTTTGTSTPLHF.

This chain links TRBV4-3 with TRBJ1-2; 8 bases are shared with TRBD1. The CDR3 length is 17 residues. J gave up 3 bases and V 0 bases, and 9 bases lay outside the gene matches. CDR1 is LGHNA, CDR2 YSLEER, per germline. The chain's CDR3 is CASSQEVARQGYYGYTF. The CDR3 DNA sequence: TGCGCCAGCAGCCAAGAGGTCGCGAGACAGGGGTACTATGGCTACACCTTC.

The rearrangement links TRBV6-2 or TRBV6-3 to TRBJ1-1, with D maybe TRBD1 (6 bases). Trimming shortened V by 5 bases and J by 3 bases, and 16 bases separated the two germline ends. The germline gives CDR1 MNHEY, CDR2 SVGEGT. The CDR3 has 15 amino acids. The DNA of the CDR3 is TGTGCCAGCAGTCCCTCCGGCAGGGGCTACACTGAAGCTTTCTTT. Its protein is CASSPSGRGYTEAFF.

The chain uses TRBV9 and TRBJ1-3, with a weak D call TRBD1 (5 bases). The CDR3 has 16 amino acids. V lost 3 bases to trimming and J lost 2 bases, with 15 bases between them. Looked up from germline, CDR1 is SGDLS and CDR2 is YYNGEE. The CDR3 DNA reads as TGTGCCAGCAGCGCAGGATCCGGGGGGGCTGGAAACACCATATATTTT. Encoded protein: CASSAGSGGAGNTIYF.

In its sample, this clonotype was seen many times. The chain uses TRBV2 and TRBJ2-2, with TRBD1 matching over 8 bases. The V segment lost 5 bases and the J segment 7 bases; nucleotides outside the gene matches: 18. Germline CDR1 is SNHLY and CDR2 is FYNNEI. The CDR3 sequence is 18 residues long. The CDR3 nucleotides read TGTGCCAGCAGTCCACAACCCAGGACAGGGCGATTCTTCGGGGAGCTGTTTTTT. It translates to CASSPQPRTGRFFGELFF.

This clonotype was detected ten times or more. The rearrangement joins TRBV30 to TRBJ1-2; D is perhaps TRBD1 (5 bases). Germline assignment: CDR1 GTSNPN and CDR2 SVGIG (reference sequence). Trimming removed 2 bases at V and 8 bases at J, with 9 bases between. The CDR3 has 11 residues. The CDR3 DNA is TGTGCCTGGAGTTTGGGGGTAGGCTACACCTTC. Its protein is CAWSLGVGYTF. Combining the CDR3 with reference TRBV30 and TRBJ1-2 gives the whole variable domain SQTIHQWPATLVQPVGSPLSLECTVEGTSNPNLYWYRQAAGRGLQLLFYSVGIGQISSEVPQNLSASRPQDRQFILSSKKLLLSDSGFYLCAWSLGVGYTFGSGTRLTVV.

This clonotype was seen a single time. V gene TRBV19 combines with J gene TRBJ2-3; 15 nucleotides match TRBD2. V was pared by 5 bases and J by 2 bases, with 5 bases of the junction left unmatched. This CDR3 contains 17 residues. From germline, CDR1 is LNHDA and CDR2 SQIVND (reference sequence). DNA of the CDR3: TGTGCCAGTAGTGCCGGACTAGCGGGGGGGAACACAGATACGCAGTATTTT. Its protein is CASSAGLAGGNTDTQYF. The complete variable domain, with remaining parts taken from reference TRBV19 and TRBJ2-3, reads DGGITQSPKYLFRKEGQNVTLSCEQNLNHDAMYWYRQDPGQGLRLIYYSQIVNDFQKGDIAEGYSVSREKKESFPLTVTSAQKNPTAFYLCASSAGLAGGNTDTQYFGPGTRLTVL.

There are many counts of this clonotype. This chain links TRBV27 with TRBJ1-1, with D hard to call. The CDR3 sequence is 13 residues long. Germline V lookup: CDR1 MNHEY, CDR2 SMNVEV (reference sequence). V gave up 7 bases and J gave up 4 bases, with 13 bases separating them. CDR3 DNA sequence: TGTGCCAGCACTCCGGGGAGAAGCACTGAAGCTTTCTTT. Protein sequence: CASTPGRSTEAFF.

This clonotype was detected ten times or more. The chain has TRBV7-9 and TRBJ2-7; D unclear. Trimming cost V 1 base and J 0 bases, with 10 bases left between them. The CDR3 runs to 15 residues. Germline V gene data show CDR1 as SEHNR and CDR2 as FQNEAQ (reference sequence). Here the CDR3 reads CASSLVGPSSYEQYF. The CDR3 DNA reads as TGTGCCAGCAGCTTAGTAGGGCCGAGCTCCTACGAGCAGTACTTC.